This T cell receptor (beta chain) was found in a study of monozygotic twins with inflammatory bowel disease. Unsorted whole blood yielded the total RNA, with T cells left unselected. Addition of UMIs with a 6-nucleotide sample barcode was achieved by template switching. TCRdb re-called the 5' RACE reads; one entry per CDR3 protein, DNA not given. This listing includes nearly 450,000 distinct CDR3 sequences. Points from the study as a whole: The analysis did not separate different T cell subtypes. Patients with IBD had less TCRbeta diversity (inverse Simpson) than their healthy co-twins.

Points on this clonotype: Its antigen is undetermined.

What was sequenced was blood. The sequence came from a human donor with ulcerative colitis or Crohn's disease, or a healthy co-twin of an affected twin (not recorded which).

CDR3 loop: CASSLGVSQKLFF. V gene TRBV7-2 combines with J gene TRBJ1-4. The CDR3 has 13 amino acids. Per the germline V gene, CDR1 is SGHTA and CDR2 is FQGNSA.